The source of this T cell receptor (beta chain) is a study of beta chain features in type 1 diabetes. Study context: When patients were set against healthy donors, age, gender and cell yields were similar. Study observations and caveats: Among type 1 diabetes patients, VDJ junctions had fewer insertions and more deletions. TCRB rearrangement may or may not be influenced by HLA type; here this remained unresolved. Shorter TCRB CDR3s, moderately but significantly so, were found in Type 1 diabetes patients in all four CD4+ subsets.

The sample holds one count of this clone. The antigen is undetermined. An end of the junction differs from the germline gene, which may be a read error. A sort by CD45RO/CCR7/CD25/CD127/CD95/CD27 yielded CD4+ naive, central memory, regulatory and stem cell-like memory cells. cDNA synthesis used the whole RNA isolate, giving expressed TCRB sequences. Here immunoSEQ multiplex PCR was the method, and the copy in TCRdb shows in-frame clones only, minus some. The profile shows around 56,000 clones, under 60% of them singletons. The sequence came from a woman between 35 and 50 years old with type 1 diabetes. Sequencing was performed on Tregs from blood.

CDR3 nucleotides: TGTGCTAGCAGCCAAGGGGAGGGCTACGAGCAGTACTTC. It yields the protein CASSQGEGYEQYF. The V gene is TRBV7-7, the J gene TRBJ2-7; TRBD2 matches at 7 bases. In germline, CDR1 is SSHAT, CDR2 FNYEAQ (reference sequence). This CDR3 comprises 13 residues.